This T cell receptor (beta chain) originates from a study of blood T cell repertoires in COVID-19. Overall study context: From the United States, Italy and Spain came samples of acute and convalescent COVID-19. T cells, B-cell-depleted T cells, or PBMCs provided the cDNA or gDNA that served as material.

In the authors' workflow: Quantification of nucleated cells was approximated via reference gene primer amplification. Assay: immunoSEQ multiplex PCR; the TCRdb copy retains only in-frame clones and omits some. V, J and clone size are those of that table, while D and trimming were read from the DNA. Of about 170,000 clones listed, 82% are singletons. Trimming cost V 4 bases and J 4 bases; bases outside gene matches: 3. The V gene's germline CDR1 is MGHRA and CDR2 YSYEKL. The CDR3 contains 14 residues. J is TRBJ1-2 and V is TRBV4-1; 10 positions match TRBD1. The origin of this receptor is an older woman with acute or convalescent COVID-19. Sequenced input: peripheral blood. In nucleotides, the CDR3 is TGCGCCAGCAGCCCAGACAGGGGGCCCTATGGCTACACCTTC. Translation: CASSPDRGPYGYTF.